The rows below give T cell receptor beta chains drawn from one sample of a study of cytomegalovirus exposure and HLA in healthy donors. Using immunoSEQ multiplex PCR, the repertoire was profiled, and TCRdb retains in-frame clones only, with some absent. In the table there are over 70,000 clones, roughly 80% of which are singletons. Material for sequencing was PBMCs. The receptors here all came from a man between 45 and 60 years old in good health and CMV-seropositive. Both conserved end residues are part of each CDR3. A D gene is named only where the DNA matches it firmly. Size values are once, few and many counts, or a class for expanded clones, and some rows have none.

size | D | J | V | DNA | CDR3
NA | TRBD1 | TRBJ1-5 | TRBV19 | TGTGCCAGTAGTTCTGGGCAGGGGGCAATTCAGCCCCAGCATTTT | CASSSGQGAIQPQHF
NA | TRBD2 | TRBJ2-3 | TRBV11-3 | TGTGCCAGCAGCTTTAGCGGGATTAGCACAGATACGCAGTATTTT | CASSFSGISTDTQYF
NA | NA | TRBJ2-7 | TRBV7-2 | TGTGCCAGCAGCCACCAGGGGATTGGCTACGAGCAGTACTTC | CASSHQGIGYEQYF
NA | NA | TRBJ2-3 | TRBV7-3 | TGTGCCAGCAGCCCCCTCCCCACAGATACGCAGTATTTT | CASSPLPTDTQYF
NA | NA | TRBJ2-1 | TRBV11-1 | TGTGCCAGCAGCTACTTTTTAACCTACAATGAGCAGTTCTTC | CASSYFLTYNEQFF
once | TRBD2 | TRBJ2-7 | TRBV30 | TGTGCCTGTACTAATAGCGGGATCTACGAGCAGTACTTC | CACTNSGIYEQYF
NA | TRBD1 | TRBJ2-7 | TRBV6-1 | TGTGCCAGCAGTGAAGCGACAGGGGGCTTTGTTAACGAGCAGTACTTC | CASSEATGGFVNEQYF
NA | NA | TRBJ1-5 | TRBV19 | TGTGCCAGTAGTATTTCCCGGGGGGACCTGGGGGGCCAGCATTTT | CASSISRGDLGGQHF
NA | TRBD1 | TRBJ2-3 | TRBV4-1 | TGCGCCAGCAGCCAAGAAGGGACAGGGGTTGCGGATACGCAGTATTTT | CASSQEGTGVADTQYF
NA | NA | TRBJ1-3 | TRBV4-3 | TGCGCCAGCAGCCAAGGGGCCCTACAATCTGGAAACACCATATATTTT | CASSQGALQSGNTIYF
NA | TRBD2 | TRBJ2-7 | TRBV4-3 | TGCGCCAGCAGCCAACAACTAGCGGGAGTATACGAGCAGTACTTC | CASSQQLAGVYEQYF
NA | TRBD2 | TRBJ2-1 | TRBV10-2 | TGCGCCAGCACAGCTAGCGGGAGTGGCGATGAGCAGTTCTTC | CASTASGSGDEQFF
NA | NA | TRBJ1-1 | TRBV19 | TGTGCCAGTAGTCTCCAGATGAACACTGAAGCTTTCTTT | CASSLQMNTEAFF
NA | NA | TRBJ2-7 | TRBV5-6 | TGTGCCAGCAGCCTCTGGACAGCGAGCTCCTACGAGCAGTACTTC | CASSLWTASSYEQYF
NA | NA | TRBJ1-2 | TRBV28 | TGTGCCAGCGGAGGAGGGTCTTCCTATGGCTACACCTTC | CASGGGSSYGYTF
NA | NA | TRBJ2-1 | TRBV5-6 | TGTGCCAGCGGACTTTCTCCCCATGAGCAGTTCTTC | CASGLSPHEQFF
NA | NA | TRBJ2-5 | TRBV4-1 | TGCGCCAGCAGCCAGGGCGGGCACCAAGAGACCCAGTACTTC | CASSQGGHQETQYF
NA | NA | TRBJ1-2 | TRBV30 | TGTGCCTGGAGCTTAGACTCAAACGGCTACACCTTC | CAWSLDSNGYTF
NA | NA | TRBJ2-7 | TRBV10-3 | TGTGCCATCAGTGCCCCAGCCTACGAGCAGTACTTC | CAISAPAYEQYF
NA | NA | TRBJ2-1 | TRBV5-4 | TGTGCCAGCAGCTCCATATACACAGGGCTCTCCTACAATGAGCAGTTCTTC | CASSSIYTGLSYNEQFF
many | NA | TRBJ2-1 | TRBV7-3 | TGTGCCAGCAATGGCCCGACCCCAGGGCGGCGTGTTGAGCAGTTCTTC | CASNGPTPGRRVEQFF
NA | NA | TRBJ1-1 | TRBV11-1 | TGTGCCAGCAGCCCCCGCGAGGGCTGGAGGACTGAAGCTTTCTTT | CASSPREGWRTEAFF
NA | NA | TRBJ2-1 | TRBV4-2 | TGTGCCAGCAGCCAAGGACTCGGCGACTACAATGAGCAGTTCTTC | CASSQGLGDYNEQFF
NA | NA | TRBJ2-7 | TRBV30 | TGTGCCTGGAGTGGACAGCTAGCCTACGAGCAGTACTTC | CAWSGQLAYEQYF
NA | TRBD1 | TRBJ2-5 | TRBV30 | TGTGCCTGGAGTTTTTCAGGGGGTACCCGTACCCAGTACTTC | CAWSFSGGTRTQYF
NA | TRBD1 | TRBJ2-7 | TRBV6-6 | TGTGCCAGCAACGACCCCGGGACAGGGTACTACGAGCAGTACTTC | CASNDPGTGYYEQYF